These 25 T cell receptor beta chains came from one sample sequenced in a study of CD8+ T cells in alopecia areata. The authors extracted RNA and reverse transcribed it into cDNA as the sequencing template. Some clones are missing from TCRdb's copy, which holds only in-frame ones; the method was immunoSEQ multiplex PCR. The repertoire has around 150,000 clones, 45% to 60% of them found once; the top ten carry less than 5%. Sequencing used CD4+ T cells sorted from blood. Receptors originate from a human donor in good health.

The CDR3 nucleotides read TGTGCCAGCAGTTCACAGAGAACTAACTATGGCTACACCTTC. Amino acids: CASSSQRTNYGYTF. V usage is TRBV27 and J usage is TRBJ1-2; D is uncertain. Germline CDR1 reads MNHEY; CDR2 reads SMNVEV (reference sequence). The length of the CDR3 is 14 residues. V dropped 4 bases and J dropped 0 bases, with 9 bases sitting between them.

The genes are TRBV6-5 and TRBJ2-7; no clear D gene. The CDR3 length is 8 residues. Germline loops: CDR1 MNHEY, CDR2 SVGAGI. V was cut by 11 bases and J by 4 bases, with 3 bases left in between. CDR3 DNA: TGTGCCGGATACGAGCAGTACTTC. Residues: CAGYEQYF.

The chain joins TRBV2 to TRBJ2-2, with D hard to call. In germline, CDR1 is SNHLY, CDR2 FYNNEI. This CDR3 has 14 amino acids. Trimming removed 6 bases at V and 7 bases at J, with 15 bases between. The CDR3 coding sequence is TGTGCCAGCAGGGACCGCTTTGTCGGCGGGGAGCTGTTTTTT. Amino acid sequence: CASRDRFVGGELFF.

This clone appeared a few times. The CDR3 sequence: CAISPGLAKHEQFF. CDR3 in DNA: TGTGCCATCAGTCCGGGACTAGCGAAGCATGAGCAGTTCTTC. The rearrangement links TRBV10-3 to TRBJ2-1; 10 bases line up with TRBD2. This CDR3 has 14 amino acids. Unmatched junction bases numbered 6, after V lost 5 bases and J lost 8 bases. CDR1 is ENHRY and CDR2 is SYGVKD in the germline V gene.

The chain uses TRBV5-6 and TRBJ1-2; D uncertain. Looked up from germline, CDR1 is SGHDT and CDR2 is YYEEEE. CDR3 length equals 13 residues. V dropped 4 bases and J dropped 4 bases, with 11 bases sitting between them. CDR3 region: CASSEDGLYGYTF. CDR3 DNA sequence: TGTGCCAGCAGCGAGGACGGTCTCTATGGCTACACCTTC.

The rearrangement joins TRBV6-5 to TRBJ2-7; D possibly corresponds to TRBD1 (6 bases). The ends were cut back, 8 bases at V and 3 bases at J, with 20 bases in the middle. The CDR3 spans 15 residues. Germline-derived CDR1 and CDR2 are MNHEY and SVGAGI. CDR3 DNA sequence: TGTGCCAGCCGATCTAACCTGAGGACAGTCTACGAGCAGTACTTC. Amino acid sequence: CASRSNLRTVYEQYF.

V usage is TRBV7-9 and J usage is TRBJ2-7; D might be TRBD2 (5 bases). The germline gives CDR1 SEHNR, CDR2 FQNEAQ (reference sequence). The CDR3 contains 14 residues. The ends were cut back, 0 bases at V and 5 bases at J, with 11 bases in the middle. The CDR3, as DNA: TGTGCCAGCAGCTTAGCACGGGGATTCGACGAGCAGTACTTC. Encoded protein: CASSLARGFDEQYF.

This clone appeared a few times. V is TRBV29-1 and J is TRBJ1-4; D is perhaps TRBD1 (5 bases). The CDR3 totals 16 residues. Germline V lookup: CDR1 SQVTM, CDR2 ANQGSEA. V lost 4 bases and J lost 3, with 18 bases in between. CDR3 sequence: CSVVGGRAGANEKLFF. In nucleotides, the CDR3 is TGCAGCGTTGTCGGGGGGAGGGCAGGAGCTAATGAAAAACTGTTTTTT.

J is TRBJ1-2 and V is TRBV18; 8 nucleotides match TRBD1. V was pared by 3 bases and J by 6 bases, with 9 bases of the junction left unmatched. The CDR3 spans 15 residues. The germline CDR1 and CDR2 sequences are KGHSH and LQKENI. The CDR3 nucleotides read TGTGCCAGCTCACCCCAGACAGGGGTTAATAATGGCTACACCTTC. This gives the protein CASSPQTGVNNGYTF.

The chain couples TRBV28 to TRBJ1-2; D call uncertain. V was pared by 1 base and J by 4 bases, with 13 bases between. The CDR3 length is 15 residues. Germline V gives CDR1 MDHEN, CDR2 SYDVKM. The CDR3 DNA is TGTGCCAGCAGTTTATCCGCAGCCTACTCCTATGGCTACACCTTC. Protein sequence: CASSLSAAYSYGYTF.

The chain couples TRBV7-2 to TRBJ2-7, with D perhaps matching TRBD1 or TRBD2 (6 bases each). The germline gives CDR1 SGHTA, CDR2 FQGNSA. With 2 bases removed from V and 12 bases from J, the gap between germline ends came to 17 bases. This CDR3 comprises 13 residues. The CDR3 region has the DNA TGTGCCAGCAGCTTAAAGGGGGGACAATCGTTGTACTTC. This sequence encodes CASSLKGGQSLYF.

In DNA form, the CDR3 reads TGTGCCAGCAGTGTTGGGACTAGCGGGAGAGGTGAGCAGTACTTC. This codes for CASSVGTSGRGEQYF. The chain recombines TRBV2 with TRBJ2-7, with 14 bases matching TRBD2. The CDR3 runs 15 residues. Germline trimming cut 4 bases from V and 7 bases from J; bases unmatched to any gene: 6. From germline, CDR1 is SNHLY and CDR2 FYNNEI. The full variable domain, rest sourced from reference TRBV2 and TRBJ2-7, is EPEVTQTPSHQVTQMGQEVILRCVPISNHLYFYWYRQILGQKVEFLVSFYNNEISEKSEIFDDQFSVERPDGSNFTLKIRSTKLEDSAMYFCASSVGTSGRGEQYFGPGTRLTVT.

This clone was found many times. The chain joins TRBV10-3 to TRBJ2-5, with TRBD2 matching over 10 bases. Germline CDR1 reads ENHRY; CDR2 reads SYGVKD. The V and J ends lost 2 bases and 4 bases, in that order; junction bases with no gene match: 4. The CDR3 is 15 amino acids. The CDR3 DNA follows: TGTGCCATCAGTGAGGCTAGCGGGAGAGGAGAGACCCAGTACTTC. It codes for CAISEASGRGETQYF.

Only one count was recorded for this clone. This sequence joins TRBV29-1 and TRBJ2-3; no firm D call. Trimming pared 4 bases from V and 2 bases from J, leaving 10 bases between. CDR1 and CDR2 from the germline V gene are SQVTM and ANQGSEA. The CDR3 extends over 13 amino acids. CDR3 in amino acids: CSVAVLPTDTQYF. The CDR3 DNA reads TGCAGCGTTGCTGTCCTACCCACAGATACGCAGTATTTT.

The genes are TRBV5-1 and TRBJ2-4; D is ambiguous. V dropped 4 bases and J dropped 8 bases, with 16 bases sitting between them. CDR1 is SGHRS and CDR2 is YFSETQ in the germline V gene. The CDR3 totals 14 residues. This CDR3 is CASSETNPRDIQYF. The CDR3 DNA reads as TGCGCCAGCAGCGAAACCAACCCAAGGGACATTCAGTACTTC.

CDR3: CSVIVPLGGYTF. The CDR3 coding sequence is TGCAGCGTCATCGTTCCGTTGGGTGGCTACACCTTC. The chain combines TRBV29-1 with TRBJ1-2; D remains unclear. Germline CDR1 and CDR2: SQVTM and ANQGSEA. This CDR3 is 12 amino acids long. V was trimmed by 6 bases and J by 7 bases, leaving 15 bases between them.

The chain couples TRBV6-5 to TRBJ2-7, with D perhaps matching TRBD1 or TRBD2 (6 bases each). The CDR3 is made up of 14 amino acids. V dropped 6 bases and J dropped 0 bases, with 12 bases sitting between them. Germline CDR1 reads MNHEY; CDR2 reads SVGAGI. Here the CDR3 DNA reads TGTGCCAGCAGGCGGGACAAGGCCTCCTACGAGCAGTACTTC. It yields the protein CASRRDKASYEQYF.

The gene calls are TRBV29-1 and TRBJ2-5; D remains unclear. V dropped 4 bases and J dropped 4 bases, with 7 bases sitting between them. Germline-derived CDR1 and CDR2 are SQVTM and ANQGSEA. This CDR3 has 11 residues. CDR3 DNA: TGCAGCGTTGTACAGATAGAGACCCAGTACTTC. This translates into CSVVQIETQYF.

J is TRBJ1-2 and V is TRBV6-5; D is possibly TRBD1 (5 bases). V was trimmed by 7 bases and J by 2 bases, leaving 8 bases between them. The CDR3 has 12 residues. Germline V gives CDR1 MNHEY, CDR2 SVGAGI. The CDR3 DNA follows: TGTGCCAGCAAGTCAGGGAACTATGGCTACACCTTC. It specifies CASKSGNYGYTF.

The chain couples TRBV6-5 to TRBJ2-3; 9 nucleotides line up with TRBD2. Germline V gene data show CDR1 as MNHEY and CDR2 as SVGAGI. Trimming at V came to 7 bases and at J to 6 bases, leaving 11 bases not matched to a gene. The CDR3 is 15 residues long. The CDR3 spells CASTLGGRGADTQYF. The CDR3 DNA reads TGTGCCAGCACCTTGGGCGGGAGGGGGGCGGATACGCAGTATTTT.

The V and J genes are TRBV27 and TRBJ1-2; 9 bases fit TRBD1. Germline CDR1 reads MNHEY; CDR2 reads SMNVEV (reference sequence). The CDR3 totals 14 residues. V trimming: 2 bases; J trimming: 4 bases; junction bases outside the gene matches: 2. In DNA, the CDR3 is TGTGCCAGCAGTTTAGGACAGGGGACCTATGGCTACACCTTC. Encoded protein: CASSLGQGTYGYTF.

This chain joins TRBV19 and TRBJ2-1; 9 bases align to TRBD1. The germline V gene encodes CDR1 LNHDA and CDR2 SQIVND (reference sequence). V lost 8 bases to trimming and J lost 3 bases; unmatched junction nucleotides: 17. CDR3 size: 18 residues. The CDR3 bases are TGTGCCAGTCGCTTCGGGCCCGGGACAGGGTCTGTCTACAATGAGCAGTTCTTC. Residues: CASRFGPGTGSVYNEQFF.

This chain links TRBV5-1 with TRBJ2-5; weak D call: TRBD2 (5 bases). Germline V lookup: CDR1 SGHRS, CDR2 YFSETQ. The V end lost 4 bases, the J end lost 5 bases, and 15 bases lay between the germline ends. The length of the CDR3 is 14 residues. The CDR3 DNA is TGCGCCAGCAGCCCAGGACTCGACCGGGAGACCCAGTACTTC. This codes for CASSPGLDRETQYF.

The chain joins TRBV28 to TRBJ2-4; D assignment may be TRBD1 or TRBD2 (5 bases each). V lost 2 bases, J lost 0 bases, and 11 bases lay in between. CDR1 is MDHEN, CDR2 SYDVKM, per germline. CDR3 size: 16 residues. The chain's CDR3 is CASSLRPGRAKNIQYF. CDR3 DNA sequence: TGTGCCAGCAGTTTACGTCCGGGGCGAGCCAAAAACATTCAGTACTTC.

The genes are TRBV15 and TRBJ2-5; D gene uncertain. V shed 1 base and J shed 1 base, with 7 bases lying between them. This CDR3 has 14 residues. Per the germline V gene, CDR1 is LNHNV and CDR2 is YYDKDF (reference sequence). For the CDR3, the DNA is TGTGCCACCAGCAGAGCAAAGATCCAAGAGACCCAGTACTTC. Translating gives CATSRAKIQETQYF.